The present TCR beta chain was sequenced within a study of human T cells and chemical hapten exposure. Findings of the study overall: Having alopecia, the donors may differ immunologically from healthy people.

Time point here: patch test 1, 2 weeks after DPC sensitization. Described treatment: therapeutic diphenylcyclopropenone sensitization with weekly scalp DPC. Comments on this clonotype: The antigen is not known.

V lost 2 bases and J lost 2, with 10 bases in between. Germline V lookup: CDR1 MNHEY, CDR2 SMNVEV (reference sequence). This CDR3 region has 14 residues. MiXCR was run by TCRdb on the RACE reads, yielding one entry per CDR3 protein. The sample lists some 170,000 distinct CDR3 sequences; approximately 20% were seen once. This receptor was taken from a woman between 50 and 59 years old with alopecia areata. Some clones in this sample may be carry-over from other donors' samples. The sequenced sample was whole blood, obtained in connection with sensitization to the hapten diphenylcyclopropenone (DPC). V gene TRBV27 combines with J gene TRBJ2-7; D unresolved. In DNA form, the CDR3 reads TGTGCCAGCAGTTTAAACTGGGGAACCTACGAGCAGTACTTC. Amino acid sequence: CASSLNWGTYEQYF.